What follows describes a single T cell receptor beta chain. Its antigen is currently unknown. The data are from a study of T cell repertoires in cytomegalovirus infection. Study-wide context: Matching HLA type and CMV infection were both indicated by public TCR beta signatures.

Via MiXCR, TCRdb re-called the reads, giving one row per CDR3 protein. The repertoire includes more than 400,000 distinct CDR3 sequences, approximately 26% of them detected once, and about 12% sits in the top ten. Germline lookup yields CDR1 MNHEY and CDR2 SVGEGT. The CDR3 consists of 15 residues. After removal of 5 bases from V and 8 bases from J, the junction contained 8 bases not matched to a gene. Broader study findings: Cumulative public TCR beta family frequency identified carriers of CMV plus the relevant HLA. What dominated the ex vivo response were HLA-C-restricted CMV-specific TCR beta clonotypes.

The chain joins TRBV6-2 or TRBV6-3 to TRBJ2-1; TRBD2 agrees at 11 bases. The receptor was derived from a human donor in good health (CMV status not recorded). Some clones in this sample may be carry-over from other donors' samples. Specimen: PBMCs. The CDR3 region is CASSILAGGFYEQFF. CDR3 nucleotides: TGTGCCAGCAGTATCCTAGCGGGAGGATTTTATGAGCAGTTCTTC.